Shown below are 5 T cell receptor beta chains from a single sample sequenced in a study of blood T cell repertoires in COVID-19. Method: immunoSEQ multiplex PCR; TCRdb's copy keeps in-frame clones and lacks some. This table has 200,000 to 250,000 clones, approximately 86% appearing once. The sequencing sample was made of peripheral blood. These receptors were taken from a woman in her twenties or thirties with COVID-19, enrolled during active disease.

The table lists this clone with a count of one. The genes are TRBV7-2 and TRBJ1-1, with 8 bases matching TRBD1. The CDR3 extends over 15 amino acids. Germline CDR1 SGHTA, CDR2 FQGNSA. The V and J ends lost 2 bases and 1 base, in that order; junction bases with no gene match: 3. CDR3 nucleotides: TGTGCCAGCAGCTTATTCCAGGGGGCGAACACTGAAGCTTTCTTT. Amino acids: CASSLFQGANTEAFF.

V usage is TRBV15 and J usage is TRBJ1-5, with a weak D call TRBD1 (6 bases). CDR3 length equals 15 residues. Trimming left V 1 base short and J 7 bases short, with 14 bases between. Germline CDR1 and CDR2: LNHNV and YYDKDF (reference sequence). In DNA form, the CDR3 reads TGTGCCACCAGCAGAGCCGATGGACAGTGGCAGCCCCAGCATTTT. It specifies CATSRADGQWQPQHF.

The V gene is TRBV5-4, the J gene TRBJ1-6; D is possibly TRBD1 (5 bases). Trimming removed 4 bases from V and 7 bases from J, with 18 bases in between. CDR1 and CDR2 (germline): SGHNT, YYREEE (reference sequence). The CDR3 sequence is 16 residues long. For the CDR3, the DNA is TGTGCCAGCAGCCTGTCAGGGTTGGGTAGGAATTCACCCCTCCACTTT. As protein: CASSLSGLGRNSPLHF.

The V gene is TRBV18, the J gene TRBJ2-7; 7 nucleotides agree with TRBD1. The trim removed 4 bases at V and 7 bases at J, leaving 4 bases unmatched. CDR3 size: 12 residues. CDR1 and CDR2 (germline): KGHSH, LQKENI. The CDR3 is CASSQGAEEQYF. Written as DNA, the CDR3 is TGTGCCAGCTCACAGGGGGCGGAGGAGCAGTACTTC. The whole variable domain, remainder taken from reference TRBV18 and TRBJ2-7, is NAGVMQNPRHLVRRRGQEARLRCSPMKGHSHVYWYRQLPEEGLKFMVYLQKENIIDESGMPKERFSAEFPKEGPSILRIQQVVRGDSAAYFCASSQGAEEQYFGPGTRLTVT.

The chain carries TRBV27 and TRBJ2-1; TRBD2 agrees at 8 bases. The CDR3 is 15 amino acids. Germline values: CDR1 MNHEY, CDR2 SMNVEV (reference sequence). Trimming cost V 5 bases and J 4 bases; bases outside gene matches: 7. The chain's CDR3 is CASSHLAGQYNEQFF. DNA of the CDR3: TGTGCCAGCAGTCATCTAGCGGGTCAGTACAATGAGCAGTTCTTC.